The present entry profiles one T cell receptor (beta chain) with its context. Its target is not known. Trimming removed 4 bases from V and 6 bases from J, with 6 bases in between. This CDR3 is 11 amino acids long. Germline CDR1 is SQVTM and CDR2 is ANQGSEA. This entry is derived from a study of T cell responses to AZD1222 COVID-19 vaccine. The overall study: Pooled in the analysis were second doses at about 4 or about 12 weeks.

Data came from immunoSEQ multiplex PCR; TCRdb stores just in-frame clones and leaves some out. The sample shows around 150,000 clones, 90% to 95% of them seen only once. Study-wide results and caveats: After the peak T cell response, and only then, were repertoires sampled. The study found Spike-specific TCR breadth and depth rose after two AZD1222 doses. The donor group comprised mostly white British people and more females; the analysis possibly underestimated clonal diversity.

The sample here was peripheral blood, taken on day 0 of AZD1222 vaccination. The chain couples TRBV29-1 to TRBJ2-2; D is uncertain. This sequence was found in an adult in good health. As DNA, the CDR3 is TGCAGCGTTGTCAGGTCCGGGGAGCTGTTTTTT. Its translation: CSVVRSGELFF.